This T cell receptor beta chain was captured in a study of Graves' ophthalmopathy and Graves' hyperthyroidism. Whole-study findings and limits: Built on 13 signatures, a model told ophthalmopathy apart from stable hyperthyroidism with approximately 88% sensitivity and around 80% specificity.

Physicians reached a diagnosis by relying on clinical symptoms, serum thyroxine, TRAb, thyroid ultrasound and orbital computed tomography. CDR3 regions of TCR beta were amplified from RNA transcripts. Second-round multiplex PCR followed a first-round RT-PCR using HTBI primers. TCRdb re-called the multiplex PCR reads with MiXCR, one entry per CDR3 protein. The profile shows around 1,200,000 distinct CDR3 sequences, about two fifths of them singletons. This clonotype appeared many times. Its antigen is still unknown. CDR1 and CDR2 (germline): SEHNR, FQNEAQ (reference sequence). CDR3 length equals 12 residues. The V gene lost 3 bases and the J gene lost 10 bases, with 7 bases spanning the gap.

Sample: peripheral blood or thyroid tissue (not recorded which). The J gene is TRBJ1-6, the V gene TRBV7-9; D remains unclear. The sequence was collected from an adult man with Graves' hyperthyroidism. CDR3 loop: CASSLSLSPLHF. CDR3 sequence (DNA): TGTGCCAGCAGCTTGTCGTTATCACCCCTCCACTTT.